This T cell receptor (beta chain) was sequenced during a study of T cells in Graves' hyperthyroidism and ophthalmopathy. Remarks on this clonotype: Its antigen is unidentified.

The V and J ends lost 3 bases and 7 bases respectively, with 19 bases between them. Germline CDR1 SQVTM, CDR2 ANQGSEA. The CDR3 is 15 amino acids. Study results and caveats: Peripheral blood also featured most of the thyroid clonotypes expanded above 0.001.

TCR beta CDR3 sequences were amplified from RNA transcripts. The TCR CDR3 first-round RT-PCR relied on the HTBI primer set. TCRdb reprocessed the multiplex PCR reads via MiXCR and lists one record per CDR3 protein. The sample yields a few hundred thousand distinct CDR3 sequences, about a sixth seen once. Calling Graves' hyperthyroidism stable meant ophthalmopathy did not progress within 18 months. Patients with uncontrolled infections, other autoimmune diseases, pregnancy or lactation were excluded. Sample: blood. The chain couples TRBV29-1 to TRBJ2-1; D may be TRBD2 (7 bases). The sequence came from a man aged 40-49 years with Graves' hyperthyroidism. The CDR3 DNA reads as TGCAGCGTTGAGCCGGGCCTGGGGGGGGCGAATGAGCAGTTCTTC. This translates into CSVEPGLGGANEQFF.